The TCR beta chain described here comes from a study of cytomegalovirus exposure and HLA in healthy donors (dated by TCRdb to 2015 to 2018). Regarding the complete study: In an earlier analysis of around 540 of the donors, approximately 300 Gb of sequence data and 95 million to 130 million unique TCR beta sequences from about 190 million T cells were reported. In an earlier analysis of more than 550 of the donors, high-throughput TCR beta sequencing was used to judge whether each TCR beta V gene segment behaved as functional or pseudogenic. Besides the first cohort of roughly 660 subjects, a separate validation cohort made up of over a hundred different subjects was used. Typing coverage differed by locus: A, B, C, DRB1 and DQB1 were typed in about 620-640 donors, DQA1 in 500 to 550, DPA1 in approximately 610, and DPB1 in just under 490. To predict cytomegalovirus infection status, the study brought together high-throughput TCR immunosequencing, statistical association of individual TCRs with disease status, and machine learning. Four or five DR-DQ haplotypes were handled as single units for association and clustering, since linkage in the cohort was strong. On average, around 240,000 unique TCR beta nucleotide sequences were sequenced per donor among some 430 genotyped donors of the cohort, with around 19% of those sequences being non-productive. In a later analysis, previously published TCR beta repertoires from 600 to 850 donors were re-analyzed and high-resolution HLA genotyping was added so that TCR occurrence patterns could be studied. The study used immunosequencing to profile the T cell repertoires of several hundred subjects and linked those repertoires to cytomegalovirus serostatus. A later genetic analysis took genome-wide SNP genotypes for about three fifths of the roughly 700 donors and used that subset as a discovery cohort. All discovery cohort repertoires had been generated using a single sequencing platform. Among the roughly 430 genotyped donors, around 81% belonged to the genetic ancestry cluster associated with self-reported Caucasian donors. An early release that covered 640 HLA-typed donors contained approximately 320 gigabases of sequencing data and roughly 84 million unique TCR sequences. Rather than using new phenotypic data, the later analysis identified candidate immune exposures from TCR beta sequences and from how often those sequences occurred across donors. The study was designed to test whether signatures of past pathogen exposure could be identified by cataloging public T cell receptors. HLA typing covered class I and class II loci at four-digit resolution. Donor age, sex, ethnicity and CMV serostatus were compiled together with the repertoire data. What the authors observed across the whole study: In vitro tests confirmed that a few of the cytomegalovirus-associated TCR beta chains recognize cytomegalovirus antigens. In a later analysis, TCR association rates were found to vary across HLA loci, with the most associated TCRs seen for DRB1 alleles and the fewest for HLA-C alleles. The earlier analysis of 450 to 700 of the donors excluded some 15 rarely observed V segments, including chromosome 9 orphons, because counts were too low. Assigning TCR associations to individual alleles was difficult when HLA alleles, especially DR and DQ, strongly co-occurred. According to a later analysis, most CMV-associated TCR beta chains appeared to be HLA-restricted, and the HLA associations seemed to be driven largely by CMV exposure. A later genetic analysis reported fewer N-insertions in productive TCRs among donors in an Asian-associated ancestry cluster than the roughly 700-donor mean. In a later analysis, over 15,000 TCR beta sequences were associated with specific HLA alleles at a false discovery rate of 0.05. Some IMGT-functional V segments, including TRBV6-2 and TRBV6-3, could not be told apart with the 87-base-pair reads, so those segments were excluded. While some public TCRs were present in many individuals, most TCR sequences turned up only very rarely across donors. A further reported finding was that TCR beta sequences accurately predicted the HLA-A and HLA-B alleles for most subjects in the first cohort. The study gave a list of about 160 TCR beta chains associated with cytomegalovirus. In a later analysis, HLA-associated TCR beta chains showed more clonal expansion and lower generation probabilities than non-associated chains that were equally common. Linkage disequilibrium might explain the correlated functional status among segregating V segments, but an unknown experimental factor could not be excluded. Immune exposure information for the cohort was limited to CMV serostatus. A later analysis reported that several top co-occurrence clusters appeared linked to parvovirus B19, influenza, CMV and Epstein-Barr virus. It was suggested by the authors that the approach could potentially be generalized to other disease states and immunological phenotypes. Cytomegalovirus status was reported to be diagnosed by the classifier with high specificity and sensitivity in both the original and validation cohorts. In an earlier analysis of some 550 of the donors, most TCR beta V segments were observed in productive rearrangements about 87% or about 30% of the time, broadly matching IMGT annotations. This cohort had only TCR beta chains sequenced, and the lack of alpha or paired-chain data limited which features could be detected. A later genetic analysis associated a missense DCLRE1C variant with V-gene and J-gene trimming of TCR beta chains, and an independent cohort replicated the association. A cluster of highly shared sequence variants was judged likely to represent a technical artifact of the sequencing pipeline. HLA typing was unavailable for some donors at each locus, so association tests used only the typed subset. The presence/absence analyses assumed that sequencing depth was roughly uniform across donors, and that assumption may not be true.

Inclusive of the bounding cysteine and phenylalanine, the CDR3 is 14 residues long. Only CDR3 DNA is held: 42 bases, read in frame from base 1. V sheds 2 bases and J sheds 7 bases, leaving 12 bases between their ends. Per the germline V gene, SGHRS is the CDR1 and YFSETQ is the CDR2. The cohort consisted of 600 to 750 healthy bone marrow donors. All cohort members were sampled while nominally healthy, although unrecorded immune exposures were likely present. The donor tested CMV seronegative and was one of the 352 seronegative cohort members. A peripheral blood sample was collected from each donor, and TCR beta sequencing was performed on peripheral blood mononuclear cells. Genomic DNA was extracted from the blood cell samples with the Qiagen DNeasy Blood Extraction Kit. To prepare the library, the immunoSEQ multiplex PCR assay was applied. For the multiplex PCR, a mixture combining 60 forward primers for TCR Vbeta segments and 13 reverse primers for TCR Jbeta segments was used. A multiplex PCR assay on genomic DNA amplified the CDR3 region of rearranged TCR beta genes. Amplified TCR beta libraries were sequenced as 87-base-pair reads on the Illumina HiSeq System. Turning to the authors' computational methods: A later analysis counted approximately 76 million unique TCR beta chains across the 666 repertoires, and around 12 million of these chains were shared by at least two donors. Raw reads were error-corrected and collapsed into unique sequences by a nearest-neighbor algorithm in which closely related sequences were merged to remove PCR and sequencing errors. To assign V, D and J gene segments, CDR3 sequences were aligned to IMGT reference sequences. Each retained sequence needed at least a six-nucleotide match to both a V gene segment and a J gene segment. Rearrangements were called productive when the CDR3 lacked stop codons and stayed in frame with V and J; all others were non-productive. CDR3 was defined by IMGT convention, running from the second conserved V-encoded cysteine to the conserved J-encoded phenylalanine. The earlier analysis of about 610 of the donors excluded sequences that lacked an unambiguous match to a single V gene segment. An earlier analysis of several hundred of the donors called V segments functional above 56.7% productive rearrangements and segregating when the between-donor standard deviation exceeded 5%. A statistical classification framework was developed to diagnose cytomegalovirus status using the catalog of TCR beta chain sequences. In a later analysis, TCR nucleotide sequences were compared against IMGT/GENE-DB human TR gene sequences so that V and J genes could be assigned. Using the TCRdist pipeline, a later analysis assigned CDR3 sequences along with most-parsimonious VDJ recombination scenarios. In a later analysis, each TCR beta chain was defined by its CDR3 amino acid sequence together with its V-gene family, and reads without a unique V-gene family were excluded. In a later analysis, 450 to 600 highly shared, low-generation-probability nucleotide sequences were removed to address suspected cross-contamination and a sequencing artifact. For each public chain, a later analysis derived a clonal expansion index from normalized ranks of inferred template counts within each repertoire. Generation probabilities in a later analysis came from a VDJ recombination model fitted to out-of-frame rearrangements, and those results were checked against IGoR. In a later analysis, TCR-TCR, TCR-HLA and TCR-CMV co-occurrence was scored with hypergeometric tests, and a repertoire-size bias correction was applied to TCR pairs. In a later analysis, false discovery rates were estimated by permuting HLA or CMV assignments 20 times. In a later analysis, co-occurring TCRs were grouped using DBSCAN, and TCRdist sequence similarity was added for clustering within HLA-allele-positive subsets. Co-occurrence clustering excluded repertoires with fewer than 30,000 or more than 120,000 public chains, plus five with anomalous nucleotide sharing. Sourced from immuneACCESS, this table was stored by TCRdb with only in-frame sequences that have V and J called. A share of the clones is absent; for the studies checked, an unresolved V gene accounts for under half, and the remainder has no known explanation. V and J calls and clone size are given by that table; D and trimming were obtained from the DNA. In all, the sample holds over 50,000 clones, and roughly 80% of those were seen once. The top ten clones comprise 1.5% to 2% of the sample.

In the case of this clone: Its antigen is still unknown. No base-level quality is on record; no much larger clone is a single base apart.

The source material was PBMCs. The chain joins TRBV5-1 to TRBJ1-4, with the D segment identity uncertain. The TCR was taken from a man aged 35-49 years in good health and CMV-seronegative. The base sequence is TGCGCCAGCAGCTTCGGGAAAGGGCGTGAAAAACTGTTTTTT. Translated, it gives CASSFGKGREKLFF. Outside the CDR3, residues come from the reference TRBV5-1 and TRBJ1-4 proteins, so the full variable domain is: KAGVTQTPRYLIKTRGQQVTLSCSPISGHRSVSWYQQTPGQGLQFLFEYFSETQRNKGNFPGRFSGRQFSNSRSEMNVSTLELGDSALYLCASSFGKGREKLFFGSGTQLSVL.